The present entry profiles one T cell receptor (beta chain) with its context. Its specificity is unknown. This CDR3 comprises 14 residues. The V gene's germline CDR1 is SGHTA and CDR2 FQGNSA. V was pared by 0 bases and J by 5 bases, with 11 bases between. This entry is derived from a study of CD8 T cells in Susac syndrome. Study-wide background: The Susac syndrome patients were therapy-naive, on corticosteroids, or on intravenous immunoglobulin alone at blood draw. Points from the study as a whole: CD4+ T cell repertoires in Susac syndrome lacked clonal expansion. The study recognized that its TCR sequencing and HLA analysis covered a relatively small number of individuals.

The authors sequenced TCR beta from blood CD8+ and CD4+ T cells. Reverse transcription used about 0.45 to 1 ug RNA and random hexamers. One entry per CDR3 protein, called by TCRdb with MiXCR from the immunoSEQ multiplex PCR reads. This sample has 180,000 or so distinct CDR3 sequences; 85% to 95% occur once, and the top ten carry approximately 0.099%. The rearrangement links TRBV7-2 to TRBJ2-7, with D perhaps TRBD2 (7 bases). The TCR was taken from a human donor with Susac syndrome. Input material: CD4+ T cells from PBMCs. The CDR3 DNA follows: TGTGCCAGCAGCTTAGCGGGGGGGCCCGACGAGCAGTACTTC. It is translated as CASSLAGGPDEQYF.